One sample yielded the 5 T cell receptor beta chains listed below, sequenced in a study of blood T cells in healthy people across ages. It was with a sample-barcoded 5' primer and a J-beta primer mix that a second PCR of roughly 7 to 12 cycles was run. TCRdb itself ran the 5' RACE reads through MiXCR, one entry per CDR3 protein. The data show 780,000 or so distinct CDR3 sequences, with about 56% seen just once and around a quarter held by the top ten. Sequenced: blood. The receptors here all came from a middle-aged man in good health.

The rearrangement uses TRBV11-3 and TRBJ1-2; weak D call: TRBD1 (5 bases). Trimming removed 3 bases from V and 2 bases from J, with 10 bases in between. Looked up from germline, CDR1 is SGHNT and CDR2 is YENEEA. The CDR3 sequence is 14 residues long. In nucleotides, the CDR3 is TGTGCCAGCAGCTTGGAGGGGATCAACTATGGCTACACCTTC. This translates into CASSLEGINYGYTF.

The rearrangement links TRBV6-2 or TRBV6-3 to TRBJ2-7; a weak D match, TRBD2 (6 bases). The V and J ends lost 4 bases and 0 bases respectively, with 25 bases between them. The CDR3 sequence is 19 residues long. The germline gives CDR1 MNHEY, CDR2 SVGEGT. The CDR3 DNA reads TGTGCCAGCAGTTTTTCTCCCCGGGGGACCGCGTTACGCTCCTACGAGCAGTACTTC. Translated, it gives CASSFSPRGTALRSYEQYF.

This clonotype has just a few counts. V is TRBV7-3 and J is TRBJ2-7; the D is unclear. Germline loops: CDR1 SGHTA, CDR2 FQGTGA. Trimming pared 4 bases from V and 7 bases from J, leaving 14 bases between. The CDR3 is 13 residues long. The DNA of the CDR3 is TGTGCCAGCAGCTCAACCCCCGGGCGGGAGCAGTACTTC. As protein: CASSSTPGREQYF.

As for this clonotype: This may arise from a read error, as a much more abundant clone is one base away. The chain joins TRBV5-6 to TRBJ2-7; D not resolved. CDR1 and CDR2 from the germline V gene are SGHDT and YYEEEE. CDR3 size: 14 residues. CDR3 DNA: TGTGCCAGCAGCTTACGCAGCCGATCCTACAAGCAGTACTTC. Its translation: CASSLRSRSYKQYF.

In DNA form, the CDR3 reads TGTGCCAGCAGCGCGGAGCGGATGGGGGCAGCAACTAATGAAAAACTGTTTTTT. Its protein product is CASSAERMGAATNEKLFF. V and J are TRBV9 and TRBJ1-4; TRBD1 is a possible D gene (6 bases). Trimming took 3 bases from V and 0 from J, leaving 18 bases between them. Germline CDR1 reads SGDLS; CDR2 reads YYNGEE. The CDR3 sequence is 18 residues long.